The clone carrying this T cell receptor beta chain was detected only a few times. The sample belongs to a study of blood T cell repertoires in COVID-19. Study information: COVID-19 samples collected from the United States, Italy and Spain covered acute and convalescent phases. PBMCs, B-cell-depleted T cells, or T cells provided the cDNA or gDNA that made up the material.

The CDR3 spans 14 residues. V lost 1 base and J lost 3, with 7 bases in between. Germline assignment: CDR1 SGHTA and CDR2 FQGNSA. TCRdb keeps only in-frame clones here, not all; method: immunoSEQ multiplex PCR. The table includes roughly 200,000 clones, less than 90% detected once. Sequencing was performed on peripheral blood. The chain links TRBV7-2 to TRBJ1-5; D may be TRBD1 (6 bases). The receptor comes from an older man with acute or convalescent COVID-19. DNA of the CDR3: TGTGCCAGCAGCTTAGGACAGGCCAATCAGCCCCAGCATTTT. Protein product: CASSLGQANQPQHF.